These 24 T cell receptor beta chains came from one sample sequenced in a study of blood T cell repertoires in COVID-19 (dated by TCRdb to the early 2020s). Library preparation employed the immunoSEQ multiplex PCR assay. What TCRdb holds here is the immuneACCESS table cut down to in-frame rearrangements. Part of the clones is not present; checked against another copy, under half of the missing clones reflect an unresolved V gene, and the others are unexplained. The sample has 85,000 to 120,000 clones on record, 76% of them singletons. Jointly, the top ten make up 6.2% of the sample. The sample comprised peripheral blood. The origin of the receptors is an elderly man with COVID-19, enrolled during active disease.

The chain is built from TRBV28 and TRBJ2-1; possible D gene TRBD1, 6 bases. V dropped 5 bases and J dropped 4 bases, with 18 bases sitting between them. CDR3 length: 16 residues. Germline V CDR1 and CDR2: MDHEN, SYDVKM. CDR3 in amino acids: CASSPQTGPSYNEQFF. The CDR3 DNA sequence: TGTGCCAGCAGTCCCCAGACAGGCCCTTCGTACAATGAGCAGTTCTTC.

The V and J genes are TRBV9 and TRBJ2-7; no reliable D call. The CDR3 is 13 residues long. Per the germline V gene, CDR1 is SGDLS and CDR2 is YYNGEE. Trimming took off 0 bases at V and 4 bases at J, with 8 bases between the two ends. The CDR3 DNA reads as TGTGCCAGCAGCGTAGCTACGGGTTACGAGCAGTACTTC. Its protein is CASSVATGYEQYF.

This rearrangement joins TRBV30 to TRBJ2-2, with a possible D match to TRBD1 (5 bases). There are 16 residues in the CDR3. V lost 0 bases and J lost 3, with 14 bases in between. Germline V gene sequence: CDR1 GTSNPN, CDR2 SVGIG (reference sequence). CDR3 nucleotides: TGTGCCTGGAGTGTGTTCACAGGTCTAGACACCGGGGAGCTGTTTTTT. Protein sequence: CAWSVFTGLDTGELFF.

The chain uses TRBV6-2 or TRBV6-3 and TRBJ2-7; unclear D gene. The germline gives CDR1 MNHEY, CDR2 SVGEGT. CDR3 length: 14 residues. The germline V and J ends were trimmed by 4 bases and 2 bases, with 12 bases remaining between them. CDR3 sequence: CASSSPWLTYEQYF. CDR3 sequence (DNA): TGTGCCAGCAGTTCCCCCTGGCTTACCTACGAGCAGTACTTC.

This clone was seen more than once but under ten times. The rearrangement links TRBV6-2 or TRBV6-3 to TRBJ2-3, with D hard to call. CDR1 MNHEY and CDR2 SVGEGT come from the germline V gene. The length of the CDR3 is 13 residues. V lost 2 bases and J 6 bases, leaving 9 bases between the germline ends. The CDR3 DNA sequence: TGTGCCAGCAGTTACCGAATCCAGGATACGCAGTATTTT. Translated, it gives CASSYRIQDTQYF.

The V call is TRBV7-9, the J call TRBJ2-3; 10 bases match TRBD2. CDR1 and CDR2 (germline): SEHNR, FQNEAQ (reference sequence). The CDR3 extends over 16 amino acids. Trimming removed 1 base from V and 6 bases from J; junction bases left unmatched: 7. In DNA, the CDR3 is TGTGCCAGCAGCTTAGGACTAGCGGGCCTACGGGATACGCAGTATTTT. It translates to CASSLGLAGLRDTQYF. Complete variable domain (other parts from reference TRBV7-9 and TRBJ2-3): DTGVSQNPRHKITKRGQNVTFRCDPISEHNRLYWYRQTLGQGPEFLTYFQNEAQLEKSRLLSDRFSAERPKGSFSTLEIQRTEQGDSAMYLCASSLGLAGLRDTQYFGPGTRLTVL.

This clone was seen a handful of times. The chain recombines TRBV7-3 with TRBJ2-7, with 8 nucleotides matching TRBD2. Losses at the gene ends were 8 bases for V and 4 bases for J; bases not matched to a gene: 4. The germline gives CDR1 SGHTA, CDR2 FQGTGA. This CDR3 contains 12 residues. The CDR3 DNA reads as TGTGCCAGCGGGCTAGCGGGTTACGAGCAGTACTTC. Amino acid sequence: CASGLAGYEQYF.

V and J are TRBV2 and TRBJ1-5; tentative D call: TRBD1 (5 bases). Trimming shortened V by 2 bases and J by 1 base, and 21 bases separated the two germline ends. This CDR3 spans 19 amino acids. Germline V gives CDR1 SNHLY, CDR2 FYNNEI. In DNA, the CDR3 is TGTGCCAGCAGTGAATTTTGGGGCAGGGAATCGACAAGCAATCAGCCCCAGCATTTT. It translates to CASSEFWGRESTSNQPQHF.

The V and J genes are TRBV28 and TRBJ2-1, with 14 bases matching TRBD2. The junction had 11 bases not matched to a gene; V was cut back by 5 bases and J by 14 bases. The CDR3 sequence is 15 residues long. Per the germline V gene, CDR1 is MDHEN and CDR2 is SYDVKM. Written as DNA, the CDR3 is TGTGCCAGCAGTACCGGGACTAGCGGGAGTCAGTCCGAGTTCTTC. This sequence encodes CASSTGTSGSQSEFF.

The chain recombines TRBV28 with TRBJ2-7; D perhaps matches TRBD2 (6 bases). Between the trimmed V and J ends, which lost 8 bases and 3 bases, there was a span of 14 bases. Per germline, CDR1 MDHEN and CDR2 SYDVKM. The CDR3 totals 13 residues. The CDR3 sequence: CASDAGGLYEQYF. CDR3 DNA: TGTGCCAGCGACGCCGGGGGACTCTACGAGCAGTACTTC.

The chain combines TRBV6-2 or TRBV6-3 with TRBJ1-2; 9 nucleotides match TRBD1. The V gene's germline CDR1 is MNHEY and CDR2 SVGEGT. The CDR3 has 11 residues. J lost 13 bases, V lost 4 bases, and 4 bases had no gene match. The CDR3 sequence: CASSSGTGPTF. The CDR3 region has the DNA TGTGCCAGCAGTTCGGGGACAGGGCCCACCTTC.

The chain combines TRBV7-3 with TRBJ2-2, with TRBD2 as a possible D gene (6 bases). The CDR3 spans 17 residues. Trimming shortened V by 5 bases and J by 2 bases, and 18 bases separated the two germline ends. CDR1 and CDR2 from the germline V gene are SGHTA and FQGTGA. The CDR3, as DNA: TGTGCCAGCAGCGAGCGGGCCCTCGTCCTTAACACCGGGGAGCTGTTTTTT. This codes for CASSERALVLNTGELFF.

The DNA for the CDR3 is TGCGCCAGCAGCCCAACGCCAGGGTCTCAGCCCCAGCATTTT. It codes for CASSPTPGSQPQHF. The V and J genes are TRBV4-3 and TRBJ1-5; maybe TRBD1 (5 bases). The CDR3 sequence is 14 residues long. Germline V gene data show CDR1 as LGHNA and CDR2 as YSLEER. The V end lost 4 bases, the J end lost 6 bases, and 13 bases lay between the germline ends.

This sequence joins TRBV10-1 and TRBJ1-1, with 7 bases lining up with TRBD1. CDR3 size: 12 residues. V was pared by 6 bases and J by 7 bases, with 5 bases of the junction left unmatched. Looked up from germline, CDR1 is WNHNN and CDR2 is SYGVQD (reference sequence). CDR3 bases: TGCGCCAGCAGGATTTGGGACAGTGAAGCTTTCTTT. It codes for CASRIWDSEAFF.

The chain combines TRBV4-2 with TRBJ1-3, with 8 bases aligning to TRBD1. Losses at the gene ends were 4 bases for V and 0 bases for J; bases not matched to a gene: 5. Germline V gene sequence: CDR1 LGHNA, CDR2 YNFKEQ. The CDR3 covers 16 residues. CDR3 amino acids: CASSLRDRSSGNTIYF. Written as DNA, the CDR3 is TGTGCCAGCAGCCTCCGGGACAGGAGCTCTGGAAACACCATATATTTT.

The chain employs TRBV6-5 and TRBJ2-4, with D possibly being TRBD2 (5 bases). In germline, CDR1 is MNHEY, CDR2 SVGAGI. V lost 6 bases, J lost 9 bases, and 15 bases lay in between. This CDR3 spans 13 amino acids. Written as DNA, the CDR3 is TGTGCCAGCAGCCGCGGGCCCTCAGGCATTCAGTACTTC. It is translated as CASSRGPSGIQYF.

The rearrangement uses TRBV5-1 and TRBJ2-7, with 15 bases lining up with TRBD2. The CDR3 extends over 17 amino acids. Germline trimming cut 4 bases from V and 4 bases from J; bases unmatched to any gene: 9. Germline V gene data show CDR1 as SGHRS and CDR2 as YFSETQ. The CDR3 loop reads CASSPRTSGRAEYEQYF. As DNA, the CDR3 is TGCGCCAGCAGCCCCCGGACTAGCGGGAGGGCCGAATACGAGCAGTACTTC.

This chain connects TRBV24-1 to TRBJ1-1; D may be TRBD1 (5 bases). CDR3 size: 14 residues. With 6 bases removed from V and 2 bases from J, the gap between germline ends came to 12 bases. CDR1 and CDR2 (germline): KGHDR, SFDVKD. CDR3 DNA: TGTGCCACCAGTCGTGCCGGGGGTAACACTGAAGCTTTCTTT. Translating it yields CATSRAGGNTEAFF.

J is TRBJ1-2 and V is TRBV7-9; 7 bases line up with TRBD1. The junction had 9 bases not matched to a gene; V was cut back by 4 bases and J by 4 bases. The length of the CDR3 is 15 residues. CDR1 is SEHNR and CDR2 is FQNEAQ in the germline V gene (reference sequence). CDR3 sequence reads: CASSSGQGTAYGYTF. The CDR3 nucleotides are TGTGCCAGCAGCTCTGGTCAGGGGACAGCCTATGGCTACACCTTC.

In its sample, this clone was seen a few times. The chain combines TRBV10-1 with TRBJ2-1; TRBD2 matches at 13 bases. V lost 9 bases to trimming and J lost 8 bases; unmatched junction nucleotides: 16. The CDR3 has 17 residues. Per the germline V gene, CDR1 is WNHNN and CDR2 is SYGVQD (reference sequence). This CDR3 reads CARGTSGIKKMVDEQFF. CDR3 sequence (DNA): TGCGCCAGGGGGACTAGCGGGATTAAAAAGATGGTCGATGAGCAGTTCTTC.

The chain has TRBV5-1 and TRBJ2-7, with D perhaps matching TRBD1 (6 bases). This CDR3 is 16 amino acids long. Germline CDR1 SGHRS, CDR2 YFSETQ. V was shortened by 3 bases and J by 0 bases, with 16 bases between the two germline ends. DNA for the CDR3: TGCGCCAGCAGCTCCGGGACACCGTCCGGCTCCTACGAGCAGTACTTC. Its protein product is CASSSGTPSGSYEQYF. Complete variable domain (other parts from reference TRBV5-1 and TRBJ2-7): KAGVTQTPRYLIKTRGQQVTLSCSPISGHRSVSWYQQTPGQGLQFLFEYFSETQRNKGNFPGRFSGRQFSNSRSEMNVSTLELGDSALYLCASSSGTPSGSYEQYFGPGTRLTVT.

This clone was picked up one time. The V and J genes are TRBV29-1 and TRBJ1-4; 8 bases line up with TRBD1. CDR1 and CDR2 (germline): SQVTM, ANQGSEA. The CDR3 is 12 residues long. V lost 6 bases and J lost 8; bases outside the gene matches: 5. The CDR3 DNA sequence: TGCAGCGTGGGGGACAGGACCGAAAAACTGTTTTTT. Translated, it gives CSVGDRTEKLFF.

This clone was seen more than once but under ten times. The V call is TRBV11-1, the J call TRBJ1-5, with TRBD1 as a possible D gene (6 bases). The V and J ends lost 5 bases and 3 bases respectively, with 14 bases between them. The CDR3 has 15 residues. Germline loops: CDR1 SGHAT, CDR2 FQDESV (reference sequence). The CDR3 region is CASSADSGANQPQHF. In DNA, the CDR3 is TGTGCCAGCAGCGCGGACAGTGGGGCCAATCAGCCCCAGCATTTT.

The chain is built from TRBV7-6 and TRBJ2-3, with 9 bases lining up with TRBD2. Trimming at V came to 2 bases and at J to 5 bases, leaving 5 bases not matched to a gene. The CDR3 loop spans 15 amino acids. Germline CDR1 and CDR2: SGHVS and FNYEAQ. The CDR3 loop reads CASSLRVAGEDTQYF. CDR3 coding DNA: TGTGCCAGCAGCTTAAGAGTAGCGGGAGAAGATACGCAGTATTTT.